The 28 T cell receptor beta chains below all came from one sample that was sequenced in a study of blood T cell repertoires in COVID-19. Data came from immunoSEQ multiplex PCR; TCRdb stores just in-frame clones and leaves some out. The profile shows roughly 220,000 clones, more than 65% of them singletons. Sequencing was performed on peripheral blood. The receptors come from a woman in her sixties with acute or convalescent COVID-19.

The chain employs TRBV19 and TRBJ2-1, with a possible D match to TRBD1 (6 bases). The CDR3 length is 16 residues. Germline V CDR1 and CDR2: LNHDA, SQIVND (reference sequence). The V end was cut by 5 bases, the J end by 2 bases, with 16 bases between. The CDR3: CASSSRGTMTYNEQFF. DNA of the CDR3: TGTGCCAGTAGTTCAAGGGGGACCATGACCTACAATGAGCAGTTCTTC. Looking up the rest from reference TRBV19 and TRBJ2-1 gives the full variable domain: DGGITQSPKYLFRKEGQNVTLSCEQNLNHDAMYWYRQDPGQGLRLIYYSQIVNDFQKGDIAEGYSVSREKKESFPLTVTSAQKNPTAFYLCASSSRGTMTYNEQFFGPGTRLTVL.

This chain uses TRBV9 with TRBJ1-5, with unresolved D. The CDR3 has 12 residues. CDR1 is SGDLS and CDR2 is YYNGEE in the germline V gene. Trimming shortened V by 3 bases and J by 5 bases, and 6 bases separated the two germline ends. This CDR3 reads CASSAFYQPQHF. CDR3 sequence (DNA): TGTGCCAGCAGCGCCTTCTATCAGCCCCAGCATTTT. Looking up the rest from reference TRBV9 and TRBJ1-5 gives the full variable domain: DSGVTQTPKHLITATGQRVTLRCSPRSGDLSVYWYQQSLDQGLQFLIQYYNGEERAKGNILERFSAQQFPDLHSELNLSSLELGDSALYFCASSAFYQPQHFGDGTRLSIL.

This clone was counted once. This sequence joins TRBV7-2 and TRBJ1-1; 10 bases map to TRBD1. The CDR3 runs to 16 residues. Germline V gene lookup returns CDR1 SGHTA and CDR2 FQGNSA. J lost 0 bases, V lost 5 bases, and 6 bases had no gene match. DNA of the CDR3: TGTGCCAGCAGCCCGAGGACAGGGGGTTTGAACACTGAAGCTTTCTTT. Amino acid sequence: CASSPRTGGLNTEAFF.

This clone was found once. This chain joins TRBV6-5 and TRBJ1-2; 7 bases are shared with TRBD1. Losses at the gene ends were 6 bases for V and 2 bases for J; bases not matched to a gene: 6. CDR1 and CDR2 from the germline V gene are MNHEY and SVGAGI. The CDR3 sequence is 14 residues long. The CDR3 here is CASRPTGANYGYTF. The CDR3, as DNA: TGTGCCAGCAGACCAACAGGGGCCAACTATGGCTACACCTTC.

Notes on this clone: This sample also contains other DNA sequences that code for the same CDR3. The chain recombines TRBV11-2 with TRBJ2-6; 8 bases align to TRBD1. The CDR3 length is 19 residues. The junction had 16 bases not matched to a gene; V was cut back by 5 bases and J by 4 bases. The germline gives CDR1 SGHAT, CDR2 FQNNGV. In DNA, the CDR3 is TGTGCCAGCAGCCCCAAAAGCTCGACAGGGGCGTCCGGGGCCAACGTCCTGACTTTC. Translating gives CASSPKSSTGASGANVLTF.

V is TRBV11-2 and J is TRBJ2-7; 7 nucleotides line up with TRBD1. This CDR3 has 12 amino acids. V was pared by 5 bases and J by 8 bases, with 6 bases of the junction left unmatched. Germline lookup yields CDR1 SGHAT and CDR2 FQNNGV. CDR3 bases: TGTGCCAGCAGCACCCGACAGGGACAGCAGTACTTC. This gives the protein CASSTRQGQQYF.

The rearrangement links TRBV28 to TRBJ1-4; TRBD1 agrees at 8 bases. After removal of 6 bases from V and 7 bases from J, the junction contained 7 bases not matched to a gene. The CDR3 contains 14 residues. From germline, CDR1 is MDHEN and CDR2 SYDVKM. The CDR3 DNA is TGTGCCAGCAGCGCAGGGGGCCTGAGTGAAAAACTGTTTTTT. It translates to CASSAGGLSEKLFF.

This sequence joins TRBV11-2 and TRBJ1-2; a possible D gene is TRBD1 (5 bases). The germline V gene has CDR1 SGHAT and CDR2 FQNNGV. This CDR3 is 16 amino acids long. Trimming cost V 1 base and J 5 bases, with 17 bases left between them. The CDR3 DNA reads as TGTGCCAGCAGCTTAGTAGGGGAGGTGGCCGCTTATGGCTACACCTTC. Its protein product is CASSLVGEVAAYGYTF.

About this clone itself: A much larger clone lies one base from this, so it may be a read error. V gene TRBV5-6 combines with J gene TRBJ1-1; D unresolved. The CDR3 contains 13 residues. Trimming shortened V by 1 base and J by 0 bases, and 4 bases separated the two germline ends. From germline, CDR1 is SGHDT and CDR2 YYEEEE. CDR3 protein: CASSLTVNTEAFF. As DNA, the CDR3 is TGTGCCAGCAGCTTGACAGTGAACACTGAAGCTTTCTTT.

The chain uses TRBV2 and TRBJ1-3; maybe TRBD1 (6 bases). This CDR3 has 13 residues. Germline V CDR1 and CDR2: SNHLY, FYNNEI. Between the trimmed V and J ends, which lost 7 bases and 2 bases, there was a span of 9 bases. CDR3 coding DNA: TGTGCCAGCATCGAGGGGGCTGGAAACACCATATATTTT. Translated, it gives CASIEGAGNTIYF. Drawing the rest from reference TRBV2 and TRBJ1-3, the complete variable domain is EPEVTQTPSHQVTQMGQEVILRCVPISNHLYFYWYRQILGQKVEFLVSFYNNEISEKSEIFDDQFSVERPDGSNFTLKIRSTKLEDSAMYFCASIEGAGNTIYFGEGSWLTVV.

J is TRBJ1-2 and V is TRBV11-2; D remains unclear. Germline V gene lookup returns CDR1 SGHAT and CDR2 FQNNGV. CDR3 size: 14 residues. V dropped 2 bases and J dropped 5 bases, with 12 bases sitting between them. Written as DNA, the CDR3 is TGTGCCAGCAGCTTAAGGACTGATCGGTATGGCTACACCTTC. Translating gives CASSLRTDRYGYTF.

Regarding this clone: The identical CDR3 is also encoded by other nucleotide sequences in the sample. The genes are TRBV2 and TRBJ1-5; weak D call: TRBD1 (5 bases). This CDR3 spans 14 amino acids. The germline CDR1 and CDR2 sequences are SNHLY and FYNNEI. Trimming pared 9 bases from V and 6 bases from J, leaving 18 bases between. In DNA form, the CDR3 reads TGTGCCAGTAGGACTGGGGGGACGGGTCAGCCCCAGCATTTT. This encodes CASRTGGTGQPQHF. Combining the CDR3 with reference TRBV2 and TRBJ1-5 gives the whole variable domain EPEVTQTPSHQVTQMGQEVILRCVPISNHLYFYWYRQILGQKVEFLVSFYNNEISEKSEIFDDQFSVERPDGSNFTLKIRSTKLEDSAMYFCASRTGGTGQPQHFGDGTRLSIL.

With respect to this clone: A far larger clone is one nucleotide away, so this likely arose from a read error. The V and J genes are TRBV27 and TRBJ1-1; maybe TRBD1 (6 bases). Trimming took 0 bases from V and 4 from J, leaving 6 bases between them. Germline CDR1 and CDR2: MNHEY and SMNVEV (reference sequence). The CDR3 totals 13 residues. The CDR3 sequence is CASSLSGGTEAFF. The CDR3 nucleotides read TGTGCCAGCAGTTTATCAGGGGGCACTGAAGCTTTCTTT.

This clone was observed a single time. The rearrangement links TRBV15 to TRBJ1-1; perhaps TRBD1 as D (6 bases). CDR1 and CDR2 (germline): LNHNV, YYDKDF (reference sequence). V was shortened by 0 bases and J by 0 bases, with 8 bases between the two germline ends. The CDR3 totals 15 residues. CDR3 loop: CATSRDGQMNTEAFF. CDR3 coding DNA: TGTGCCACCAGCAGAGATGGACAGATGAACACTGAAGCTTTCTTT.

The chain uses TRBV30 and TRBJ2-3, with 11 bases that match TRBD2. V was pared by 2 bases and J by 6 bases, with 7 bases of the junction left unmatched. Germline V gives CDR1 GTSNPN, CDR2 SVGIG (reference sequence). The CDR3 has 15 residues. The CDR3 bases are TGTGCCTGGAGTCCCCCGACTAGCGGGGCCGATACGCAGTATTTT. As protein: CAWSPPTSGADTQYF.

The chain employs TRBV9 and TRBJ2-2, with TRBD2 identical over 10 bases. The CDR3 totals 15 residues. Germline CDR1 reads SGDLS; CDR2 reads YYNGEE. J lost 5 bases, V lost 4 bases, and 5 bases had no gene match. CDR3 protein: CASSFSGGATGELFF. In DNA form, the CDR3 reads TGTGCCAGCAGCTTCAGCGGGGGGGCAACCGGGGAGCTGTTTTTT.

V and J are TRBV7-9 and TRBJ1-1; tentatively, D is TRBD1 (6 bases). The CDR3 extends over 17 amino acids. Germline-derived CDR1 and CDR2 are SEHNR and FQNEAQ (reference sequence). Between the trimmed V and J ends, which lost 2 bases and 0 bases, there was a span of 16 bases. The CDR3 region is CASSLLQGQGMNTEAFF. CDR3 bases: TGTGCCAGCAGCTTATTACAGGGTCAGGGCATGAACACTGAAGCTTTCTTT.

V and J are TRBV29-1 and TRBJ2-2; the match to TRBD1 covers 9 bases. Germline values: CDR1 SQVTM, CDR2 ANQGSEA. V dropped 5 bases and J dropped 1; count of bases not matched to a gene: 5. The CDR3 covers 15 residues. This CDR3 reads CSVRLGQGNTGELFF. In DNA form, the CDR3 reads TGCAGCGTTCGATTGGGACAGGGGAACACCGGGGAGCTGTTTTTT.

CDR3 in amino acids: CAWTGVMNTEAFF. DNA for the CDR3: TGTGCCTGGACAGGTGTAATGAACACTGAAGCTTTCTTT. The rearrangement links TRBV30 to TRBJ1-1; no firm D call. This CDR3 spans 13 amino acids. V dropped 4 bases and J dropped 0 bases, with 9 bases sitting between them. Germline V gives CDR1 GTSNPN, CDR2 SVGIG (reference sequence).

The DNA for the CDR3 is TGTGCCAGCAGTCCCCAGAGAGGGCCGGGGGAGCTGTTTTTT. Its translation: CASSPQRGPGELFF. This chain connects TRBV6-2 or TRBV6-3 to TRBJ2-2, with D perhaps matching TRBD2 (5 bases). Germline V gene lookup returns CDR1 MNHEY and CDR2 SVGEGT. With 5 bases removed from V and 8 bases from J, the gap between germline ends came to 15 bases. The CDR3 totals 14 residues.

This clone appeared once. The chain links TRBV19 to TRBJ2-1, with 7 nucleotides matching TRBD1. Germline CDR1 is LNHDA and CDR2 is SQIVND (reference sequence). This CDR3 comprises 14 residues. V gave up 6 bases and J gave up 5 bases; unmatched junction bases: 7. In nucleotides, the CDR3 is TGTGCCAGTAGCCAAGGAACAGGGGACAATGAGCAGTTCTTC. This gives the protein CASSQGTGDNEQFF.

On this clone: At one of its ends the junction is not consistent with the germline gene, which may arise from a read error. The chain joins TRBV11-2 to TRBJ1-6; D remains ambiguous. CDR3 size: 14 residues. Germline loops: CDR1 SGHAT, CDR2 FQNNGV. This chain's CDR3 is CASSVDGVGSPLHF. CDR3 bases: TGTGCCAGCAGCGTAGACGGGGTGGGGTCACCCCTCCACTTT.

The chain recombines TRBV6-1 with TRBJ2-2; D is possibly TRBD1 (6 bases). Germline CDR1 is MNHNS and CDR2 is SASEGT. V lost 2 bases, J lost 0 bases, and 10 bases lay in between. This CDR3 region has 16 residues. Here the CDR3 DNA reads TGTGCCAGCAGTGAACTCAGGGGCGCGAACACCGGGGAGCTGTTTTTT. It translates to CASSELRGANTGELFF.

This clone was picked up one time. This chain's CDR3 is CASSQEGGQGTFF. For the CDR3, the DNA is TGTGCCAGCAGCCAAGAAGGGGGACAGGGGACTTTCTTT. The chain carries TRBV14 and TRBJ1-1; TRBD1 matches at 10 bases. Germline lookup yields CDR1 SGHDN and CDR2 FVKESK. CDR3 length equals 13 residues. V trimming: 0 bases; J trimming: 12 bases; junction bases outside the gene matches: 4.

V gene TRBV7-6 combines with J gene TRBJ1-3; TRBD1 matches 7 bases. The V segment lost 5 bases and the J segment 0 bases; nucleotides outside the gene matches: 4. Germline V gene data show CDR1 as SGHVS and CDR2 as FNYEAQ. The CDR3 runs 15 residues. The CDR3 nucleotides are TGTGCCAGCAGCGAACAGGGGCCCTCTGGAAACACCATATATTTT. It translates to CASSEQGPSGNTIYF.

V and J are TRBV12-3 or TRBV12-4 and TRBJ1-2; 9 bases agree with TRBD1. The CDR3 loop spans 13 amino acids. Losses at the gene ends were 5 bases for V and 8 bases for J; bases not matched to a gene: 6. CDR3 in amino acids: CASSPTGGWGYTF. Written as DNA, the CDR3 is TGTGCCAGCAGTCCGACAGGGGGTTGGGGCTACACCTTC.

The chain has TRBV21-1 and TRBJ1-3. TRBV21-1 is a pseudogene. This CDR3 comprises 15 residues. The CDR3 loop is CASSKEEDSGNTIYF. The DNA of the CDR3 is TGTGCCAGCAGCAAAGAGGAGGACTCTGGAAACACCATATATTTT.

A note on this clone: It is unclear where the CDR3 begins or ends on the DNA, so no DNA is shown, and the CDR3 is as TCRdb lists it. The rearrangement uses TRBV30 and TRBJ1-2; the table calls TRBD1, which could not be checked here. Per the germline V gene, CDR1 is GTSNPN and CDR2 is SVGIG (reference sequence). The CDR3 contains 11 residues when both ends are counted. CDR3 in amino acids: CAWATGTPRTF.